A single sample gave rise to the 21 T cell receptor beta chains below, sequenced in a study of shared clonotypes between healthy human individuals. Naive CD8 cells lacked CD45RO and underwent positive selection for CCR7, leaving out terminally differentiated effector memory CD45RA+ cells. Assay used: immunoSEQ multiplex PCR; TCRdb lists only in-frame clones, some missing. Found here are millions of clones, roughly 94% of them singletons; the top ten hold 0.9% to 1.3%. The specimen sequenced was naive CD8+ T cells sorted from blood. These receptors originate from a man younger than 35 in good health.

The chain has TRBV10-3 and TRBJ2-3, with D unclear. The CDR3 is 16 amino acids. The V end lost 3 bases, the J end lost 0 bases, and 13 bases lay between the germline ends. The germline CDR1 and CDR2 sequences are ENHRY and SYGVKD. CDR3 DNA: TGTGCCATCAGTGACGCTAAAGGACGGAGCACAGATACGCAGTATTTT. It yields the protein CAISDAKGRSTDTQYF.

This chain uses TRBV6-6 with TRBJ2-1; D is undetermined. The CDR3 runs 14 residues. Germline CDR1 reads MNHNY; CDR2 reads SVGAGI (reference sequence). Between the trimmed V and J ends, which lost 6 bases and 3 bases, there was a span of 12 bases. Here the CDR3 reads CASSPEPLYNEQFF. The CDR3 DNA reads TGTGCCAGCAGCCCCGAACCCCTCTACAATGAGCAGTTCTTC.

V and J are TRBV9 and TRBJ2-1; tentative D call: TRBD2 (6 bases). Trimming shortened V by 0 bases and J by 6 bases, and 25 bases separated the two germline ends. CDR1 is SGDLS and CDR2 is YYNGEE in the germline V gene. The CDR3 extends over 19 amino acids. CDR3 nucleotides: TGTGCCAGCAGCGTAGCGTGGACTACGCGTACCATGGGGGGCAATGAGCAGTTCTTC. Its protein product is CASSVAWTTRTMGGNEQFF.

The rearrangement uses TRBV5-4 and TRBJ2-7, with 9 bases identical to TRBD2. CDR3 size: 15 residues. CDR1 and CDR2 from the germline V gene are SGHNT and YYREEE (reference sequence). Germline trimming cut 0 bases from V and 0 bases from J; bases unmatched to any gene: 1. The CDR3 region has the DNA TGTGCCAGCAGCTTGGCTAGCGGGAACTCCTACGAGCAGTACTTC. It specifies CASSLASGNSYEQYF.

This clone occurred a few times. The chain joins TRBV5-6 to TRBJ2-7; perhaps D is TRBD1 or TRBD2 (6 bases each). Trimming removed 3 bases from V and 0 bases from J, with 16 bases in between. Per the germline V gene, CDR1 is SGHDT and CDR2 is YYEEEE. The CDR3 length is 16 residues. CDR3: CASSSRGVLSSYEQYF. Written as DNA, the CDR3 is TGTGCCAGCAGCTCGAGGGGGGTTTTAAGCTCCTACGAGCAGTACTTC.

The V and J genes are TRBV4-3 and TRBJ2-5, with D unclear. Trimming took off 3 bases at V and 4 bases at J, with 12 bases between the two ends. The CDR3 has 14 residues. The germline gives CDR1 LGHNA, CDR2 YSLEER. CDR3 loop: CASSHAWDGETQYF. CDR3 nucleotide sequence: TGCGCCAGCAGCCACGCGTGGGATGGAGAGACCCAGTACTTC.

This sequence joins TRBV6-1 and TRBJ1-2, with D perhaps TRBD1 (6 bases). Germline-derived CDR1 and CDR2 are MNHNS and SASEGT. The CDR3 is 12 residues long. Trimming left V 7 bases short and J 8 bases short, with 14 bases between. The CDR3 nucleotides read TGTGCCAGCAATGAGGGGGGAGAGGGCTACACCTTC. This codes for CASNEGGEGYTF.

This chain links TRBV28 with TRBJ2-5; tentatively, D is TRBD1 (5 bases). CDR1 and CDR2 (germline): MDHEN, SYDVKM. The CDR3 spans 13 residues. Trimming took off 3 bases at V and 7 bases at J, with 12 bases between the two ends. CDR3 amino acids: CASSFPGMGTQYF. CDR3 coding DNA: TGTGCCAGCAGTTTCCCAGGGATGGGGACCCAGTACTTC. The full variable domain, its missing parts supplied by reference TRBV28 and TRBJ2-5, is DVKVTQSSRYLVKRTGEKVFLECVQDMDHENMFWYRQDPGLGLRLIYFSYDVKMKEKGDIPEGYSVSREKKERFSLILESASTNQTSMYLCASSFPGMGTQYFGPGTRLLVL.

This clone was observed a single time. The V and J genes are TRBV4-1 and TRBJ1-2; D call uncertain. The V and J ends lost 1 base and 0 bases respectively, with 9 bases between them. Germline-derived CDR1 and CDR2 are MGHRA and YSYEKL. The CDR3 extends over 15 amino acids. The CDR3, as DNA: TGCGCCAGCAGCCAAGTCTACTTGACTAACTATGGCTACACCTTC. Protein: CASSQVYLTNYGYTF.

The V and J genes are TRBV4-1 and TRBJ1-5; D unclear. This CDR3 has 14 amino acids. Germline assignment: CDR1 MGHRA and CDR2 YSYEKL. V lost 1 base to trimming and J lost 3 bases, with 7 bases between them. The CDR3 nucleotides read TGCGCCAGCAGCCAAGTTGACCACAATCAGCCCCAGCATTTT. It specifies CASSQVDHNQPQHF.

This clone was observed a single time. This chain connects TRBV13 to TRBJ1-2; TRBD1 matches 12 bases. This CDR3 region has 16 residues. V gave up 0 bases and J gave up 5 bases; unmatched junction bases: 4. CDR1 and CDR2 (germline): PRHDT, FYEKMQ (reference sequence). As DNA, the CDR3 is TGTGCCAGCAGCTTAGGCCCGGGACAGGGGGCGTATGGCTACACCTTC. Protein: CASSLGPGQGAYGYTF.

The chain links TRBV9 to TRBJ2-7, with D tentatively TRBD1 or TRBD2 (5 bases each). The germline V gene encodes CDR1 SGDLS and CDR2 YYNGEE. The CDR3 contains 14 residues. The V end was cut by 4 bases, the J end by 5 bases, with 16 bases between. The CDR3 here is CASSLSGTSDEQYF. The DNA for the CDR3 is TGTGCCAGCAGCTTATCCGGGACGTCTGACGAGCAGTACTTC.

V gene TRBV4-3 combines with J gene TRBJ2-1, with 10 bases lining up with TRBD2. The germline V gene encodes CDR1 LGHNA and CDR2 YSLEER. V shed 0 bases and J 2 bases; nucleotides not matched to a gene: 7. The CDR3 totals 18 residues. CDR3 DNA: TGCGCCAGCAGCCAAGACGGGCTAGCGGGAGATACCTACAATGAGCAGTTCTTC. Protein product: CASSQDGLAGDTYNEQFF.

V usage is TRBV10-3 and J usage is TRBJ1-6, with D possibly matching TRBD1 (6 bases). This CDR3 has 14 amino acids. The V gene lost 4 bases and the J gene lost 8 bases, with 12 bases spanning the gap. Germline values: CDR1 ENHRY, CDR2 SYGVKD. CDR3 amino acids: CAISGQGLDSPLHF. The CDR3 DNA is TGTGCCATCAGTGGGCAGGGGCTAGATTCACCCCTCCACTTT.

As concerns this clone: At the DNA level, this CDR3 is encoded by other sequences in the same sample as well. This sequence joins TRBV2 and TRBJ2-1; D unclear. This CDR3 spans 10 amino acids. Germline assignment: CDR1 SNHLY and CDR2 FYNNEI. V was shortened by 3 bases and J by 7 bases, with 1 base between the two germline ends. This CDR3 is CASSDNEQFF. The CDR3, as DNA: TGTGCCAGCAGTGATAATGAGCAGTTCTTC. Variable domain in full (rest from reference TRBV2 and TRBJ2-1): EPEVTQTPSHQVTQMGQEVILRCVPISNHLYFYWYRQILGQKVEFLVSFYNNEISEKSEIFDDQFSVERPDGSNFTLKIRSTKLEDSAMYFCASSDNEQFFGPGTRLTVL.

The sample holds one count of this clone. The V call is TRBV27, the J call TRBJ2-1; weak D call: TRBD1 (5 bases). The CDR3 has 16 amino acids. V dropped 2 bases and J dropped 3 bases, with 14 bases sitting between them. Germline V CDR1 and CDR2: MNHEY, SMNVEV (reference sequence). CDR3 region: CASSLTLGELYNEQFF. CDR3 DNA sequence: TGTGCCAGCAGTTTAACCCTAGGGGAACTCTACAATGAGCAGTTCTTC.

The CDR3 here is CASSPEPGQGTDTQYF. The CDR3 DNA is TGTGCCAGCAGTCCTGAGCCGGGACAGGGAACCGATACGCAGTATTTT. The V call is TRBV28, the J call TRBJ2-3; 9 positions agree with TRBD1. J gave up 6 bases and V 5 bases, and 12 bases lay outside the gene matches. The CDR3 totals 16 residues. CDR1 is MDHEN, CDR2 SYDVKM, per germline.

CDR3 bases: TGCAGCGTTGAAGTTCGGGAAAACTCCTACGAGCAGTACTTC. Translated: CSVEVRENSYEQYF. This sequence joins TRBV29-1 and TRBJ2-7; perhaps TRBD2 as D (5 bases). The ends were cut back, 1 base at V and 0 bases at J, with 10 bases in the middle. The CDR3 contains 14 residues. Germline CDR1 and CDR2: SQVTM and ANQGSEA.

V is TRBV7-8 and J is TRBJ1-2; weak D call: TRBD1 (5 bases). The CDR3 extends over 15 amino acids. The germline V and J ends were trimmed by 0 bases and 1 base, with 9 bases remaining between them. CDR1 and CDR2 from the germline V gene are SGHVS and FQNEAQ. The CDR3 DNA reads as TGTGCCAGCAGCTTAGCGGTGGGGGGTAACTATGGCTACACCTTC. Encoded protein: CASSLAVGGNYGYTF.

The V and J genes are TRBV13 and TRBJ2-7, with D unresolved. There are 13 residues in the CDR3. V lost 5 bases and J lost 5, with 13 bases in between. Germline-derived CDR1 and CDR2 are PRHDT and FYEKMQ (reference sequence). The CDR3 nucleotides read TGTGCCAGCAGCCCCAATGACAATAACGAGCAGTACTTC. Translated, it gives CASSPNDNNEQYF.

As regards this clone: One end of the junction does not line up with germline, which may come from a read error. The chain is built from TRBV30 and TRBJ2-6, with 10 bases aligning to TRBD1. The germline gives CDR1 GTSNPN, CDR2 SVGIG (reference sequence). The CDR3 runs 22 residues. The CDR3 DNA reads as TGTGCCTGGAGTGGGGTTTACTCCGGGACAGGGGCAGTTTCGGCTGGTGCCAACGTCCTGACTTTC. Translating it yields CAWSGVYSGTGAVSAGANVLTF.